This TCR beta chain was found in a study of OX40 agonist ivuxolimab in advanced cancers. Overall study context: Among those enrolled, mean age was around 55 years (range roughly 23 to 79) and about 81% were male. Two patients with cutaneous melanoma and one with hepatocellular carcinoma, three in total, showed partial responses.

The germline V gene encodes CDR1 MDHEN and CDR2 SYDVKM. The CDR3 spans 14 residues. V gave up 2 bases and J gave up 3 bases, with 7 bases separating them. The protocol was immunoSEQ multiplex PCR, while the TCRdb copy is restricted to in-frame clones and leaves out a portion. The repertoire has about 28,000 clones, 90% of them found once; the top ten carry 24%. This clone has just one count. Blood specimens came from baseline, cycle 4 day 1, and cycle 7 day 1. J is TRBJ2-2 and V is TRBV28; D call uncertain. This clonotype originated in an adult with an advanced solid tumor such as melanoma, head and neck, liver or kidney cancer. The material sequenced was CD4+ or CD8+ T cells sorted from blood, taken in a trial of the OX40 agonist ivuxolimab. CDR3 DNA sequence: TGTGCCAGCAGTTTAAGCCAGTACACCGGGGAGCTGTTTTTT. It encodes CASSLSQYTGELFF. The full variable domain, its missing parts supplied by reference TRBV28 and TRBJ2-2, is DVKVTQSSRYLVKRTGEKVFLECVQDMDHENMFWYRQDPGLGLRLIYFSYDVKMKEKGDIPEGYSVSREKKERFSLILESASTNQTSMYLCASSLSQYTGELFFGEGSRLTVL.